The T cell receptor (beta chain) described here comes from a study of blood T cells in healthy people across ages. Study-wide findings and caveats: Estimated diversity that came from one million T cells was considered an underestimate. As age increased, TCR beta diversity per million T cells fell in a roughly linear fashion. Strong correlation linked observed beta diversity and percent naive T cells.

The authors ran a second PCR of roughly 6 to 12 cycles using a sample-barcoded 5' primer and a J-beta primer mix. TCRdb reprocessed the 5' RACE reads with MiXCR, giving one entry per CDR3 protein. The sample lists roughly 2 million distinct CDR3 sequences; just under 50% were seen once. Details on this clonotype: The antigen is undetermined.

The draw of peripheral blood yielded ten milliliters from each donor. Sequenced input: blood. This receptor was taken from a woman between 40 and 55 years old in good health.

The CDR3 nucleotides are TGTGCCAGCAGCCAACTAACAGGGACAGGGGCAGATACGCAGTATTTT. Translated: CASSQLTGTGADTQYF. V usage is TRBV4-2 and J usage is TRBJ2-3; 10 nucleotides line up with TRBD1. CDR3 size: 16 residues. V gave up 2 bases and J gave up 4 bases; unmatched junction bases: 6. Germline CDR1 reads LGHNA; CDR2 reads YNFKEQ.